This T cell receptor beta chain was retrieved from a study of naive and memory T cell subsets. Two oligonucleotides, mixed equimolar, formed the beta constant-region primer covering TRBC1 and TRBC2. Four rounds of PCR amplified the ligated cDNA using nested alpha and beta constant-region primers plus SP2. TCRdb passed the UMI-ligation and nested PCR reads through MiXCR, listing each CDR3 protein once. The profile shows 120,000 to 150,000 distinct CDR3 sequences, 15% to 20% of them singletons. Regarding the study as a whole: Possibly reflecting memory cells re-expressing CD45RA, a few larger clonotypes occurred in naive repertoires, especially CD8.

This clonotype showed up just once. Antigen: not known. Relative to the germline gene, one junction end is altered; a read error may explain this. Germline assignment: CDR1 MGHRA and CDR2 YSYEKL. The CDR3 extends over 12 amino acids. The sample taken for sequencing was naive CD8+ T cells from blood. This chain connects TRBV4-1 to TRBJ2-3, with unresolved D. The sequence derives from a human donor in good health. This CDR3 reads CASSQSSDKQYF. For the CDR3, the DNA is TGCGCCAGCAGCCAATCCAGTGATAAGCAGTATTTT.